Presented here are 11 T cell receptor beta chains from one specimen sequenced in a study of radiation and T cells in renal cell carcinoma. Sequencing was performed with immunoSEQ multiplex PCR; in TCRdb, only in-frame clones are kept and a portion is missing. The sample lists some 110,000 clones; about four fifths were seen once. As to time point: baseline pretreatment blood. Treatment meaning: 15 Gy SBRT to primary tumor, nephrectomy 4 weeks later. The source material was blood, sampled from a patient whose treatment included radiotherapy and nephrectomy. The receptors were gathered from a woman in her fifties or sixties with renal cell carcinoma.

In its sample, this clone was seen a few times. The rearrangement joins TRBV19 to TRBJ1-1, with TRBD1 identical over 7 bases. V lost 6 bases to trimming and J lost 0 bases; unmatched junction nucleotides: 13. Per germline, CDR1 LNHDA and CDR2 SQIVND (reference sequence). The CDR3 has 17 residues. DNA of the CDR3: TGTGCCAGTAGGGGTCGGACAGGAAGGGCGATGAACACTGAAGCTTTCTTT. Translated, it gives CASRGRTGRAMNTEAFF. The whole variable domain, filled in from reference TRBV19 and TRBJ1-1, reads DGGITQSPKYLFRKEGQNVTLSCEQNLNHDAMYWYRQDPGQGLRLIYYSQIVNDFQKGDIAEGYSVSREKKESFPLTVTSAQKNPTAFYLCASRGRTGRAMNTEAFFGQGTRLTVV.

The chain couples TRBV19 to TRBJ1-2; 8 bases are a match to TRBD1. Trimming removed 5 bases from V and 5 bases from J; junction bases left unmatched: 10. Germline V gives CDR1 LNHDA, CDR2 SQIVND (reference sequence). This CDR3 is 15 amino acids long. CDR3 sequence reads: CASSFPLQGDYGYTF. In nucleotides, the CDR3 is TGTGCCAGTAGTTTTCCACTACAGGGGGATTATGGCTACACCTTC.

The rearrangement uses TRBV6-5 and TRBJ1-4; TRBD1 might be the D (5 bases). The V and J ends lost 5 bases and 8 bases respectively, with 18 bases between them. Germline-derived CDR1 and CDR2 are MNHEY and SVGAGI. There are 15 residues in the CDR3. For the CDR3, the DNA is TGTGCCAGCAGTCCCACCGGCTTAGAGGGGGAAAAACTGTTTTTT. It translates to CASSPTGLEGEKLFF.

This clone was observed a handful of times. V usage is TRBV28 and J usage is TRBJ1-2; D remains unclear. The CDR3 has 13 amino acids. Germline V CDR1 and CDR2: MDHEN, SYDVKM. V gave up 6 bases and J gave up 4 bases, with 12 bases separating them. The CDR3 loop is CASRENSGYGYTF. CDR3 bases: TGTGCCAGCAGAGAGAACAGTGGCTATGGCTACACCTTC.

The rearrangement joins TRBV4-2 to TRBJ2-1; a weak D match, TRBD2 (6 bases). The CDR3 length is 17 residues. Trimming left V 3 bases short and J 4 bases short, with 19 bases between. CDR1 and CDR2 from the germline V gene are LGHNA and YNFKEQ. CDR3 nucleotide sequence: TGTGCCAGCAGCCAGGACGATAGGGGAGGCGGGTACAATGAGCAGTTCTTC. Translating gives CASSQDDRGGGYNEQFF.

CDR3 sequence: CASRATGEAFF. The CDR3 nucleotides are TGTGCCAGCAGGGCGACAGGGGAAGCTTTCTTT. The chain employs TRBV6-1 and TRBJ1-1; 7 bases fit TRBD1. The CDR3 totals 11 residues. Germline lookup yields CDR1 MNHNS and CDR2 SASEGT. Germline trimming cut 6 bases from V and 8 bases from J; bases unmatched to any gene: 3.

This chain uses TRBV5-6 with TRBJ2-7; 9 positions agree with TRBD2. J was trimmed by 4 bases and V by 2 bases; bases with no gene match: 7. This CDR3 has 15 residues. Germline V gene lookup returns CDR1 SGHDT and CDR2 YYEEEE. The CDR3 DNA follows: TGTGCCAGCAGCTTAGCGGGAGGCGTACCGTACGAGCAGTACTTC. Protein product: CASSLAGGVPYEQYF.

This clone was observed a few times. The genes are TRBV5-1 and TRBJ1-1; TRBD1 aligns across 7 bases. CDR1 and CDR2 (germline): SGHRS, YFSETQ. The V and J ends lost 6 bases and 0 bases, in that order; junction bases with no gene match: 5. The CDR3 spans 14 residues. The CDR3 nucleotides are TGCGCCAGCACCACAGGGGCCGTGAACACTGAAGCTTTCTTT. This gives the protein CASTTGAVNTEAFF.

The rearrangement uses TRBV2 and TRBJ2-7, with 7 bases lining up with TRBD2. The germline CDR1 and CDR2 sequences are SNHLY and FYNNEI. V gave up 11 bases and J gave up 3 bases; unmatched junction bases: 7. The CDR3 is 12 residues long. The CDR3 DNA reads as TGTGCCGGGGGGGACTACCTCTACGAGCAGTACTTC. It translates to CAGGDYLYEQYF.

The J gene is TRBJ1-5, the V gene TRBV19; 10 nucleotides agree with TRBD1. CDR3 length: 15 residues. The J segment lost 5 bases and the V segment lost 6 bases, leaving 7 bases of the junction unmatched. Per the germline V gene, CDR1 is LNHDA and CDR2 is SQIVND (reference sequence). CDR3 in amino acids: CASRETGGGDQPQHF. The CDR3 nucleotides are TGTGCCAGTAGAGAGACAGGGGGCGGAGATCAGCCCCAGCATTTT.

The chain links TRBV28 to TRBJ1-2; D is uncertain. The length of the CDR3 is 13 residues. V was trimmed by 7 bases and J by 2 bases, leaving 11 bases between them. Germline V lookup: CDR1 MDHEN, CDR2 SYDVKM. CDR3 nucleotides: TGTGCCAGCAAAGAGGGCGGGAACTATGGCTACACCTTC. It translates to CASKEGGNYGYTF.